The 27 T cell receptor beta chains presented below share a single source sample, sequenced in a study of monozygotic twins with inflammatory bowel disease (dated by TCRdb to between 2018 and 2020). The method was 5' RACE. The sequencing machine was an Illumina HiSeq 2500. TCRdb reprocessed the reads, so every CDR3 protein sequence counts as one entry and DNA is not shown. The table for this sample lists approximately 400,000 distinct CDR3 sequences. The ten largest clones take up 2% to 3% of the sample. Sequencing was carried out using blood. These receptors came from a human donor with ulcerative colitis or Crohn's disease, or a healthy co-twin of an affected twin (not recorded which).

The V and J genes are TRBV7-9 and TRBJ2-7; TCRdb lists TRBD1, though no DNA is available to test this call. CDR1 SEHNR and CDR2 FQNEAQ come from the germline V gene (reference sequence). The CDR3 is 15 amino acids. The chain's CDR3 is CASNTNDGGIYEQYF. Full variable domain (outside the CDR3, taken from reference TRBV7-9 and TRBJ2-7): DTGVSQNPRHKITKRGQNVTFRCDPISEHNRLYWYRQTLGQGPEFLTYFQNEAQLEKSRLLSDRFSAERPKGSFSTLEIQRTEQGDSAMYLCASNTNDGGIYEQYFGPGTRLTVT.

The J gene is TRBJ2-3, the V gene TRBV7-2; TCRdb's D call, TRBD1, is unchecked because there is no DNA. Germline V gives CDR1 SGHTA, CDR2 FQGNSA. The CDR3 has 15 amino acids. The CDR3 loop reads CASSYRGHGTDTQYF.

The chain joins TRBV12-3 or TRBV12-4 to TRBJ2-1. CDR3 size: 12 residues. CDR3 residues: CASSLGTDRRFF.

This chain uses TRBV2 with TRBJ1-6. The CDR3 is made up of 13 amino acids. CDR1 SNHLY and CDR2 FYNNEI come from the germline V gene. CDR3 loop: CASSEQYNSPLHF.

This chain joins TRBV19 and TRBJ2-1. CDR1 and CDR2 from the germline V gene are LNHDA and SQIVND (reference sequence). This CDR3 has 12 amino acids. CDR3 region: CASSRVGNEQFF.

This sequence joins TRBV19 and TRBJ2-1; the D call of TRBD2 rests on TCRdb alone, since no DNA is present to check it. The CDR3 runs to 15 residues. CDR1 is LNHDA and CDR2 is SQIVND in the germline V gene (reference sequence). This CDR3 is CASSRGLAGVGEQFF.

The chain has TRBV27 and TRBJ2-3; the TCRdb D gene call, TRBD1, has no DNA to confirm it. Germline V gene sequence: CDR1 MNHEY, CDR2 SMNVEV (reference sequence). The CDR3 loop spans 20 amino acids. The CDR3 here is CASSPHQMGTGALTPDTQYF.

The genes are TRBV20-1 and TRBJ2-1. CDR3 length: 13 amino acids. CDR1 and CDR2 from the germline V gene are DFQATT and SNEGSKA (reference sequence). The CDR3 loop is CSASKGPNNEQFF.

The chain employs TRBV20-1 and TRBJ1-5. The CDR3 consists of 15 residues. CDR1 and CDR2 from the germline V gene are DFQATT and SNEGSKA (reference sequence). CDR3 sequence: CSALRSGLGDQPQHF.

The chain has TRBV3-1 and TRBJ2-1; TCRdb outputs TRBD2, but without DNA this stays unchecked. This CDR3 has 20 residues. The germline V gene encodes CDR1 LGHDT and CDR2 YNNKEL (reference sequence). Here the CDR3 reads CASSVQTSGRASATYNEQFF.

The chain links TRBV7-2 to TRBJ2-7; TCRdb picks TRBD1, but there is no DNA to check that call. Germline CDR1 reads SGHTA; CDR2 reads FQGNSA. The CDR3 sequence is 13 residues long. This chain's CDR3 is CASSSWAAYEQYF.

The rearrangement joins TRBV20-1 to TRBJ2-7; checking the TCRdb D call of TRBD1 is not possible without DNA. Germline values: CDR1 DFQATT, CDR2 SNEGSKA (reference sequence). The CDR3 covers 14 residues. The CDR3 sequence: CSAPGRTNSYEQYF.

This chain links TRBV6-1 with TRBJ2-5; the TCRdb call, TRBD1, lacks DNA for checking. CDR3 length: 14 residues. CDR1 is MNHNS, CDR2 SASEGT, per germline. The CDR3 is CASRQTGGGETQYF.

The chain employs TRBV29-1 and TRBJ2-1; absent DNA, TCRdb's TRBD2 call cannot be checked. CDR1 and CDR2 from the germline V gene are SQVTM and ANQGSEA. The CDR3 length is 15 residues. The CDR3: CSVDGIAGGGNEQFF.

The chain is built from TRBV12-3 or TRBV12-4 and TRBJ1-3. This CDR3 spans 15 amino acids. The chain's CDR3 is CASSLGEPSGNTIYF.

This chain joins TRBV12-3 or TRBV12-4 and TRBJ2-7; absent DNA, TCRdb's TRBD1 call cannot be checked. The CDR3 contains 13 residues. CDR3 amino acids: CASSSDRAYEQYF.

The rearrangement uses TRBV7-2 and TRBJ2-4; without DNA, the TCRdb call of TRBD2 cannot be checked. The CDR3 spans 15 residues. Germline V gene data show CDR1 as SGHTA and CDR2 as FQGNSA. CDR3 in amino acids: CASSPPLAAKNIQYF.

The gene calls are TRBV29-1 and TRBJ2-1; lacking DNA, the TRBD1 call made by TCRdb goes unchecked. Germline assignment: CDR1 SQVTM and CDR2 ANQGSEA. The CDR3 covers 14 residues. The CDR3 spells CSVAGGDQTNEQFF.

CDR3 loop: CASSLGQAGEKLFF. The chain recombines TRBV28 with TRBJ1-4; TCRdb outputs TRBD1, but without DNA this stays unchecked. CDR3 length: 14 residues. Germline values: CDR1 MDHEN, CDR2 SYDVKM.

V gene TRBV30 combines with J gene TRBJ1-2; TCRdb returns TRBD1, unconfirmable since there is no DNA. The CDR3 extends over 17 amino acids. Germline loops: CDR1 GTSNPN, CDR2 SVGIG (reference sequence). The CDR3 reads CAWSPTPTGKVDYGYTF. The full variable domain, its missing parts supplied by reference TRBV30 and TRBJ1-2, is SQTIHQWPATLVQPVGSPLSLECTVEGTSNPNLYWYRQAAGRGLQLLFYSVGIGQISSEVPQNLSASRPQDRQFILSSKKLLLSDSGFYLCAWSPTPTGKVDYGYTFGSGTRLTVV.

The V and J genes are TRBV15 and TRBJ2-5; no DNA is available, so the TRBD1 call from TCRdb remains unchecked. In germline, CDR1 is LNHNV, CDR2 YYDKDF (reference sequence). This CDR3 comprises 17 residues. CDR3 sequence reads: CATSRPLEGRYQETQYF.

The CDR3 protein is CASSPTDDSSYEQYF. The J gene is TRBJ2-7, the V gene TRBV18. The CDR3 spans 15 residues. Germline values: CDR1 KGHSH, CDR2 LQKENI.

This chain uses TRBV7-2 with TRBJ2-7; TCRdb reports TRBD1, a call that lacks DNA to check it against. Germline CDR1 reads SGHTA; CDR2 reads FQGNSA. The CDR3 totals 15 residues. CDR3 sequence reads: CASSVSGAGSYEQYF.

The V gene is TRBV20-1, the J gene TRBJ2-1. The CDR3 contains 14 residues. The germline V gene has CDR1 DFQATT and CDR2 SNEGSKA (reference sequence). This CDR3 is CSAPDPDQPNEQFF.

The CDR3 loop reads CAISSTRTEAFF. V gene TRBV10-3 combines with J gene TRBJ1-1. Germline V gene lookup returns CDR1 ENHRY and CDR2 SYGVKD. The CDR3 runs 12 residues.

V and J are TRBV4-1 and TRBJ2-3; TCRdb calls TRBD2, which cannot be checked without DNA. The germline gives CDR1 MGHRA, CDR2 YSYEKL. This CDR3 spans 18 amino acids. CDR3 in amino acids: CASSQDGDYETSTDTQYF.

V and J are TRBV4-1 and TRBJ2-3; the TCRdb D gene call, TRBD1, has no DNA to confirm it. The CDR3 sequence is 17 residues long. Per the germline V gene, CDR1 is MGHRA and CDR2 is YSYEKL. This CDR3 is CASSQSRGRESTDTQYF.